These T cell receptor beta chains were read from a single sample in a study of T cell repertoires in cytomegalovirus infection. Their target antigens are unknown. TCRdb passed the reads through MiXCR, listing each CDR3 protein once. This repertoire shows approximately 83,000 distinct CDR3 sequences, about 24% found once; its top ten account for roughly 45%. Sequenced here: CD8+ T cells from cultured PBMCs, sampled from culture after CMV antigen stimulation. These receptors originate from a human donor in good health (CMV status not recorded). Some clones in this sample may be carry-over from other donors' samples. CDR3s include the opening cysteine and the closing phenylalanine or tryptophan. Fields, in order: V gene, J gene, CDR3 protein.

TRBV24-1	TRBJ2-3	CATSGRYTDTQYF
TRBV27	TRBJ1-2	CASSKGQGPYGYTF
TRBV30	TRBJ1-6	CAWKMTANNSPLHF
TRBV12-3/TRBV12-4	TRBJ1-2	CASSVNGRDYGYTF
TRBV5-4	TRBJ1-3	CASSLSGSGNTIYF
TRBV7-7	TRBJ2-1	CASSLSGGHNEQFF
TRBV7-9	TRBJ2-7	CASSSSLPEGRNSYEQYF
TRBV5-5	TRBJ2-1	CASSFIRGGDEQFF
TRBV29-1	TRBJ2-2	CSVEEGQVTGELFF
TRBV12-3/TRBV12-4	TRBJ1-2	CASSLAQSGGTGYTF
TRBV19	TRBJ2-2	CASSIDHLGTGGAGELFF
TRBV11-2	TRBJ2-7	CASSFSHRASYEQYF
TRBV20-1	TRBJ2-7	CTHPELAFTYEQYF
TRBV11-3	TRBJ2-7	CASSPAVGENYEQYF
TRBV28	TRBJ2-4	CASSPGQGSNIQYF
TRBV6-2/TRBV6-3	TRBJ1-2	CASSHGLRWGQEAGYTF
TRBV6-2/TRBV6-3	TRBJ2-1	CASITRRRLNEQFF
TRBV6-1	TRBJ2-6	CATSYGANVLTF
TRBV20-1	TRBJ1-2	CSARDPLVRGYTF
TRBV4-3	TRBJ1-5	CASSQDLSDNQPQHF
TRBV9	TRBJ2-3	CASSGGGATDTQYF
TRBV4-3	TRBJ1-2	CASSQDIKRTDQLINYGYTF
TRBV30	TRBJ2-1	CAWATGPGSYNEQFF
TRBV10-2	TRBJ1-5	CASSATGAGNQPQHF
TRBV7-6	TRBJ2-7	CASSLAGRDEQYF
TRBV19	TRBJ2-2	CASSKDRGLTGELFF
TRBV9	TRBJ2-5	CASSVAGLQETQYF
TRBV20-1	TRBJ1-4	CSARDLGEGTNEKLFF
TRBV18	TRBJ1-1	CASSPPGQRLNEAFF
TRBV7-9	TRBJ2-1	CASSPRGYNEQFF
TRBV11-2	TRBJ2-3	CASSLVQTPDTQYF
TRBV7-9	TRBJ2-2	CASSWTVPNTGELFF
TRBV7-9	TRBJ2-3	CVIVGLAERSFTDTQYF
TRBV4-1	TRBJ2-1	CASSQESGGPSYNEQFF
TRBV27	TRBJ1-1	CASSVQRNTEAFF
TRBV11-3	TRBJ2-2	CASSVQGHTGELFF
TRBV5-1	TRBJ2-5	CASSLLGETQYF
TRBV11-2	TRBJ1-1	CASSPSSTGWNTEAFF
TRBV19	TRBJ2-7	CASSMRSFYEQYF
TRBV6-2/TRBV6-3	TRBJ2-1	CASSQEGNEQFF
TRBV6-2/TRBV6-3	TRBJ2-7	CASTTRDSTYEQYF
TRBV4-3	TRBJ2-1	CASSQEWGRLDSGDNEQFF
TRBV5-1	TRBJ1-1	CASSPWDSHPEAFF
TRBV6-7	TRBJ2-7	CASSDKSPYEQYF
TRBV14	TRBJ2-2	CASSQDPAGGHPGELFF
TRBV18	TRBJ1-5	CASSFQGASPPQHF
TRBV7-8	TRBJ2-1	CASSVPAVSSYNEQFF
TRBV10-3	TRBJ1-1	CAISEQLKNTEAFF
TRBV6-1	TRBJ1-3	CASSPTALSGNTIYF
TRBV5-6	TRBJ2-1	CASSWGGGGVSGPSSYNEQFF
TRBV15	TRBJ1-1	CATSREGRVNTEAFF
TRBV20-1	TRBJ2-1	CSAASIAGDLYNEQFF
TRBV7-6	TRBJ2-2	CASSLAGGPGELFF
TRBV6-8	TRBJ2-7	CASSHDAPTGLVPYEQYF
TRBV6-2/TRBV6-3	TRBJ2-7	CASSTTGGYTYEQYF